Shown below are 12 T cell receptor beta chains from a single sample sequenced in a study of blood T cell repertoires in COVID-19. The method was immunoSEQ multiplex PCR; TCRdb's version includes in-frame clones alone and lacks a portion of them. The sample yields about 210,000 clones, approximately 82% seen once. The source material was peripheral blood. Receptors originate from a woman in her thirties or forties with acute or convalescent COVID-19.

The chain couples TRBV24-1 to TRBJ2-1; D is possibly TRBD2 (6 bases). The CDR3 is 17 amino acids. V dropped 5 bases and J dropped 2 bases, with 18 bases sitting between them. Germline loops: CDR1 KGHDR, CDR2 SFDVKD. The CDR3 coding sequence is TGTGCCACCAGTGCACGGGGGAAACCCTTAGCCTACAATGAGCAGTTCTTC. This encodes CATSARGKPLAYNEQFF.

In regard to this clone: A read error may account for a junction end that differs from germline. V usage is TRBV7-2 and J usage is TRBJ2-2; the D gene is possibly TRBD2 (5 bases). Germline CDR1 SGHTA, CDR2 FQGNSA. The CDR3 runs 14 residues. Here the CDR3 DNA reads TGTGCCGGCAGCTTAGCACGGGATGCCGGGGAGCTGTTTTTT. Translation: CAGSLARDAGELFF.

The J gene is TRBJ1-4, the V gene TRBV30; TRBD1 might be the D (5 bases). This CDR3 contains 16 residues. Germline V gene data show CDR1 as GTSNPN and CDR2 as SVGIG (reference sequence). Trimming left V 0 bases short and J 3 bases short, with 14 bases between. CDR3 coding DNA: TGTGCCTGGAGTGTGTCTAGGACAAACTCTAATGAAAAACTGTTTTTT. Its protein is CAWSVSRTNSNEKLFF.

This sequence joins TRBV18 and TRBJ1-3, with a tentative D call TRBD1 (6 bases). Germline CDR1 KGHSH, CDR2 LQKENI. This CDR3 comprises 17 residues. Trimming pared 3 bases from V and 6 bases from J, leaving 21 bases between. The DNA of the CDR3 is TGTGCCAGCTCACCCCCTCAGGGGCCAGGAGTCCCAAACACCATATATTTT. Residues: CASSPPQGPGVPNTIYF.

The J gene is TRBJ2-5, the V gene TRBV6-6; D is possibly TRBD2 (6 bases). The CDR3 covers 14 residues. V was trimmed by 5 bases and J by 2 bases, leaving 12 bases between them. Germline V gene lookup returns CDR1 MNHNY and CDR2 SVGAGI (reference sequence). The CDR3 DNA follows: TGTGCCAGCAGTCAGGGACTTGCGCAAGAGACCCAGTACTTC. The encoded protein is CASSQGLAQETQYF.

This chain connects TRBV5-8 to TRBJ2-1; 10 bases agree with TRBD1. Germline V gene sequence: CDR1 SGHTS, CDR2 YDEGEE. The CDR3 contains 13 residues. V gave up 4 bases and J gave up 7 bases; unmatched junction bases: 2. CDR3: CASSRQGANEQFF. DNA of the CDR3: TGTGCCAGCAGCAGACAGGGGGCAAATGAGCAGTTCTTC.

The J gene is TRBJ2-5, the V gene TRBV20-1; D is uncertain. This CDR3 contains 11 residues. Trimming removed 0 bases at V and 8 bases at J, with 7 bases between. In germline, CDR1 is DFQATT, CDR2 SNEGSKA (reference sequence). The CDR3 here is CSAREGLTQYF. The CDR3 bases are TGCAGTGCTAGAGAGGGCCTTACCCAGTACTTC.

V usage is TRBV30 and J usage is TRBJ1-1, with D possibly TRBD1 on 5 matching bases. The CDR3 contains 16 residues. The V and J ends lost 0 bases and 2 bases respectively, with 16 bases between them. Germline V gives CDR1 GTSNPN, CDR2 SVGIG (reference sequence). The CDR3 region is CAWSVRRWGGNTEAFF. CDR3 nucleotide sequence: TGTGCCTGGAGTGTACGACGGTGGGGGGGAAACACTGAAGCTTTCTTT.

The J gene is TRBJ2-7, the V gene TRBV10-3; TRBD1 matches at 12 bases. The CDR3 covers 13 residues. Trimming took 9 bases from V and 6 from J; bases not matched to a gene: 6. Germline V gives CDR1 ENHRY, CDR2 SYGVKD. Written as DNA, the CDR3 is TGTGCCATTGGGGGGACAGGGGGCGGCGAGCAGTACTTC. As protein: CAIGGTGGGEQYF.

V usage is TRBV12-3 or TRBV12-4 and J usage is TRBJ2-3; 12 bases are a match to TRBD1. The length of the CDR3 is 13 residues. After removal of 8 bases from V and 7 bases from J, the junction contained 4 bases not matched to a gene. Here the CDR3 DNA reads TGTGCCAGCGGGGGACAGGGGGCAAATACGCAGTATTTT. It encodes CASGGQGANTQYF.

The CDR3 nucleotides read TGCAGTGCTTTACTAGCAACCGAGCAGTACTTC. Amino acid sequence: CSALLATEQYF. The V gene is TRBV20-1, the J gene TRBJ2-7, with TRBD2 as a possible D gene (6 bases). The CDR3 is 11 amino acids. The V gene's germline CDR1 is DFQATT and CDR2 SNEGSKA (reference sequence). The V end was cut by 5 bases, the J end by 6 bases, with 11 bases between.

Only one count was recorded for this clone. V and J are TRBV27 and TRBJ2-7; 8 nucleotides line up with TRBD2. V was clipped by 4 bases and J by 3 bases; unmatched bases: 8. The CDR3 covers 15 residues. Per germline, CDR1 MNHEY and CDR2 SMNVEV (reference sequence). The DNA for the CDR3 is TGTGCCAGCAGTTCCCCCGGACTAGCAATCTACGAGCAGTACTTC. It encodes CASSSPGLAIYEQYF.